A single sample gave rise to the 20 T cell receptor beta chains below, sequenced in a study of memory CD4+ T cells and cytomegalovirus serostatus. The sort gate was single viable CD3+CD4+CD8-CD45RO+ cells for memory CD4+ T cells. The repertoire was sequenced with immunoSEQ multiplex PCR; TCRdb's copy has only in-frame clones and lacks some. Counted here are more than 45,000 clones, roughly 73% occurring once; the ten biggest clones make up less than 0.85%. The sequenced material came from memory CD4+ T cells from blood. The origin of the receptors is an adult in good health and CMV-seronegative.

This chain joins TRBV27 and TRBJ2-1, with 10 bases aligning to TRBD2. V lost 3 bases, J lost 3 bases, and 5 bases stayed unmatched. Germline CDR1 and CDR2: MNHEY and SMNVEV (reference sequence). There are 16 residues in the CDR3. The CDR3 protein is CASSFSGRTDYNEQFF. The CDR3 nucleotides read TGTGCCAGCAGTTTTAGCGGGAGGACAGACTACAATGAGCAGTTCTTC.

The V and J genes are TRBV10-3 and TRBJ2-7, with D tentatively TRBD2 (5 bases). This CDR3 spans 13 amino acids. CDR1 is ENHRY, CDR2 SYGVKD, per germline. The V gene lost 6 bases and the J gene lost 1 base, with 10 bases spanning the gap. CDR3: CAIRAGGSYEQYF. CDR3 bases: TGTGCCATCAGGGCGGGCGGATCCTACGAGCAGTACTTC.

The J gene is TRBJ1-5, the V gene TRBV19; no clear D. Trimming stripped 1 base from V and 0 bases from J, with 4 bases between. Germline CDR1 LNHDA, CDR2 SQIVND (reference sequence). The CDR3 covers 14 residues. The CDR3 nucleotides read TGTGCCAGTAGTATAGGGCTTAGCAATCAGCCCCAGCATTTT. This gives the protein CASSIGLSNQPQHF.

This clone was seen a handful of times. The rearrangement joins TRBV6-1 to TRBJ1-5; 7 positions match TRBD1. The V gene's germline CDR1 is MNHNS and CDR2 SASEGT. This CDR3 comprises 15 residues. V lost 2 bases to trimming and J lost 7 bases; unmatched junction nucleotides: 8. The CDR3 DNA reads TGTGCCAGCAGTGAAAAATTCGACAGGGCCCAGCCCCAGCATTTT. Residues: CASSEKFDRAQPQHF.

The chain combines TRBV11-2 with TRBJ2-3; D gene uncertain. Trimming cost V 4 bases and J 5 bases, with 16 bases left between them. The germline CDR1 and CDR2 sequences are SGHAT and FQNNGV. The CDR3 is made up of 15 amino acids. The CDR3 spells CASSSGGVARDTQYF. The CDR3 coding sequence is TGTGCCAGCAGCTCGGGCGGAGTAGCAAGAGATACGCAGTATTTT.

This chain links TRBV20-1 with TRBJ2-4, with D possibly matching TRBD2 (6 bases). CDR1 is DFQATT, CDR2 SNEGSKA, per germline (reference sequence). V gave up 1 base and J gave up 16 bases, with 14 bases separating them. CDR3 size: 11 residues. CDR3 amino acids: CSARGGWDLYF. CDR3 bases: TGCAGTGCTAGAGGGGGGTGGGACTTATACTTC.

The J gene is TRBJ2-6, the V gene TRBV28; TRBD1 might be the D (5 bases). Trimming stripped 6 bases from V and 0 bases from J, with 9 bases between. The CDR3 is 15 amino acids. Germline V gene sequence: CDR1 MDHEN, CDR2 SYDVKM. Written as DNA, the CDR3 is TGTGCCAGCAGACGACAGAGCTCTGGGGCCAACGTCCTGACTTTC. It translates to CASRRQSSGANVLTF.

CDR3 DNA sequence: TGTGCCAGCAGCTTAATACAGGGTGAGGCCACAGATACGCAGTATTTT. Protein: CASSLIQGEATDTQYF. This chain joins TRBV11-1 and TRBJ2-3; possible D gene TRBD1, 6 bases. CDR1 is SGHAT, CDR2 FQDESV, per germline (reference sequence). The length of the CDR3 is 16 residues. Trimming shortened V by 2 bases and J by 2 bases, and 14 bases separated the two germline ends.

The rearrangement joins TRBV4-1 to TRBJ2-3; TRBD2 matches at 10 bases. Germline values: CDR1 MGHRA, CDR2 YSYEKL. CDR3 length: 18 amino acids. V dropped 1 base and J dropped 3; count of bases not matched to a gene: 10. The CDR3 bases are TGCGCCAGCAGCCAAGTGGGTCTAGCGGGAGATTCGACAGATACGCAGTATTTT. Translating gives CASSQVGLAGDSTDTQYF.

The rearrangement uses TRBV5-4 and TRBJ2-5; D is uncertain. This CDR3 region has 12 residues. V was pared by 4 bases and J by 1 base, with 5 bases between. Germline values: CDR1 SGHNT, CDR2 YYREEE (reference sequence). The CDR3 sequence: CASSGRQETQYF. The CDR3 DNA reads TGTGCCAGCAGCGGGCGCCAAGAGACCCAGTACTTC.

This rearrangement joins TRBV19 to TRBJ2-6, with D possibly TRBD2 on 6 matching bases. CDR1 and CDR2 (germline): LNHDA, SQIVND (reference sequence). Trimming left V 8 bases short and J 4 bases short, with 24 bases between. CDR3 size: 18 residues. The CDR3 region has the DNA TGTGCCAGTGAGAGCGGTGGAGGGAATCCCTGGGGGGCCAACGTCCTGACTTTC. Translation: CASESGGGNPWGANVLTF. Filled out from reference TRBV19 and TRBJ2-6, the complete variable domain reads DGGITQSPKYLFRKEGQNVTLSCEQNLNHDAMYWYRQDPGQGLRLIYYSQIVNDFQKGDIAEGYSVSREKKESFPLTVTSAQKNPTAFYLCASESGGGNPWGANVLTFGAGSRLTVL.

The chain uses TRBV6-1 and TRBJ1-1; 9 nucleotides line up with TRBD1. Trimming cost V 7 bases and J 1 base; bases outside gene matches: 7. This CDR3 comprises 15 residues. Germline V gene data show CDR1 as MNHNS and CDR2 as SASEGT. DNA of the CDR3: TGTGCCAGCATCACAGGGGGCAGTGGGAACACTGAAGCTTTCTTT. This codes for CASITGGSGNTEAFF.

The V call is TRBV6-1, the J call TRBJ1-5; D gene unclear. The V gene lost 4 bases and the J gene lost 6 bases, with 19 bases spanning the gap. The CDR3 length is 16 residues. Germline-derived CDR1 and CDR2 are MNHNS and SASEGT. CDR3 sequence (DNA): TGTGCCAGCAGTGCCCTAGGATTCTCAAAGGTTCAGCCCCAGCATTTT. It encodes CASSALGFSKVQPQHF.

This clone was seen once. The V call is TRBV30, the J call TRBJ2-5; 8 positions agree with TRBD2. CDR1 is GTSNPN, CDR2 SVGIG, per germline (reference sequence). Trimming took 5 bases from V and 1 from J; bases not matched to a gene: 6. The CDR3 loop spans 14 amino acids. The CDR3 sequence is CAWEPGTSQETQYF. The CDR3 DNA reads TGTGCCTGGGAGCCTGGGACTAGCCAAGAGACCCAGTACTTC.

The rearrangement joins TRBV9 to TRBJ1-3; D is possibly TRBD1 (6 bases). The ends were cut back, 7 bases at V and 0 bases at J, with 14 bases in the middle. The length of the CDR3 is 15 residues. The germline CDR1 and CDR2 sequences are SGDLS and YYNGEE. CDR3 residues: CASGTYQSSGNTIYF. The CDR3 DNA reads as TGTGCCAGCGGGACATACCAGAGCTCTGGAAACACCATATATTTT.

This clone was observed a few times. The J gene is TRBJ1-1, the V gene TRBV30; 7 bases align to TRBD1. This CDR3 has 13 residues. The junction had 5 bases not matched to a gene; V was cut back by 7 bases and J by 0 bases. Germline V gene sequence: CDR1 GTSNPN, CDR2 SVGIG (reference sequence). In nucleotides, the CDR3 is TGTGCCTACCACAGGGGTGTGAACACTGAAGCTTTCTTT. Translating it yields CAYHRGVNTEAFF.

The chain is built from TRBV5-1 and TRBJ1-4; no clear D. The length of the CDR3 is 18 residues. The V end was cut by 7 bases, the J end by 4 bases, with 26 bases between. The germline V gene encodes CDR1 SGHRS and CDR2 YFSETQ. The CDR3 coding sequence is TGCGCCAGCCATCCCGCAGACCCCCTATTGGCCGATAATGAAAAACTGTTTTTT. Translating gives CASHPADPLLADNEKLFF.

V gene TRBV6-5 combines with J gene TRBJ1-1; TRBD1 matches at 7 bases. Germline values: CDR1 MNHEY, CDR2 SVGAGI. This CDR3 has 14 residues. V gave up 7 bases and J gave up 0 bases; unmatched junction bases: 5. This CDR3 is CASNIGGLNTEAFF. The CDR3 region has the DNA TGTGCCAGCAACATAGGGGGCCTGAACACTGAAGCTTTCTTT.

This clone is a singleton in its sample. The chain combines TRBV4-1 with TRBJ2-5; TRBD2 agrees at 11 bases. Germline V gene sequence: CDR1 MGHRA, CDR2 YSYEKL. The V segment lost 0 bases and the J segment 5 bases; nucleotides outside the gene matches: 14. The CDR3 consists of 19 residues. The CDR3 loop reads CASSQDPGISGGARETQYF. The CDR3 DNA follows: TGCGCCAGCAGCCAAGATCCGGGGATTAGCGGGGGGGCCCGGGAGACCCAGTACTTC.

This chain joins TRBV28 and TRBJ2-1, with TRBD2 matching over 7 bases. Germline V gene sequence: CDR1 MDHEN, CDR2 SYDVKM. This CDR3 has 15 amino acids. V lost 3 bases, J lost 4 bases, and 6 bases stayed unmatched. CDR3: CASSLRSGPYNEQFF. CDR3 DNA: TGTGCCAGCAGTTTGCGTAGCGGGCCTTACAATGAGCAGTTCTTC.